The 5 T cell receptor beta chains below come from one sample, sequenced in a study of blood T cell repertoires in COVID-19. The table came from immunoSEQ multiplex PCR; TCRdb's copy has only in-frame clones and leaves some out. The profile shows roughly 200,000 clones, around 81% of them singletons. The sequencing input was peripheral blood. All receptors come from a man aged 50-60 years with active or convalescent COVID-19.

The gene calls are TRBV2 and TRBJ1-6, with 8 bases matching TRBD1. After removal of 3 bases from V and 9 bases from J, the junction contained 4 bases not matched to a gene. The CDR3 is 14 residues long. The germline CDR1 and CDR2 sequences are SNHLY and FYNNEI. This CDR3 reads CASSDDRGGSPLHF. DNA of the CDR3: TGTGCCAGCAGTGACGACAGGGGAGGTTCACCCCTCCACTTT.

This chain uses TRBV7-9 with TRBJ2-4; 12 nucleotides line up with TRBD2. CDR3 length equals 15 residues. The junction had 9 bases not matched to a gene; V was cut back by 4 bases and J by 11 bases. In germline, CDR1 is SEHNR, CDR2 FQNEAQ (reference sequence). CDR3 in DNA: TGTGCCAGCAGCTATGGACTAGCGGGGATAACCGTTCAGTACTTC. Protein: CASSYGLAGITVQYF.

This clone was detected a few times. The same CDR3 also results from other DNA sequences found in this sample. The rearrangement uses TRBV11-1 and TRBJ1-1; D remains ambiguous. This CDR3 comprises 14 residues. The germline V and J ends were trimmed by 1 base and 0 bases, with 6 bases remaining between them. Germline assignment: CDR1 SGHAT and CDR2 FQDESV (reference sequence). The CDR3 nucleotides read TGTGCCAGCAGCTTAGGGGGAGTGAACACTGAAGCTTTCTTT. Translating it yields CASSLGGVNTEAFF. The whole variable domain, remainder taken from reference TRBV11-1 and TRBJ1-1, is EAEVAQSPRYKITEKSQAVAFWCDPISGHATLYWYRQILGQGPELLVQFQDESVVDDSQLPKDRFSAERLKGVDSTLKIQPAELGDSAMYLCASSLGGVNTEAFFGQGTRLTVV.

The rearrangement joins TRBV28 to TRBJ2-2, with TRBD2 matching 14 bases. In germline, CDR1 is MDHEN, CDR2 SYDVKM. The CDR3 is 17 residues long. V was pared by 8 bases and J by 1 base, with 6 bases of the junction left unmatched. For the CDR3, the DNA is TGTGCCAGCTCTGGACTAGCGGGGGGCAGGAACACCGGGGAGCTGTTTTTT. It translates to CASSGLAGGRNTGELFF.

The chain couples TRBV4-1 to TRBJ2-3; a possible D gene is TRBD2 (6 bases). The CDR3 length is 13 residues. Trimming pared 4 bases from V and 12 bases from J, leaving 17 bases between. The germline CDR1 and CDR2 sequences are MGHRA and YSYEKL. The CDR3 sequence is CASSRHTGTYQYF. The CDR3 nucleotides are TGCGCCAGCAGCCGTCACACCGGGACTTATCAGTATTTT.